These T cell receptor beta chains were read from a single sample in a study of blood T cell repertoires in COVID-19. Sequencing was performed with immunoSEQ multiplex PCR; in TCRdb, only in-frame clones are kept and a portion is missing. Of around 340,000 clones in the sample, roughly 86% were seen once. The sequencing sample was made of PBMCs or T cells enriched from blood (not recorded which). All receptors derive from a woman aged 25 to 45 who had been exposed to COVID-19. Each CDR3 is given with its conserved first and last residue. The order of the fields is D gene, V gene, J gene, CDR3 protein. D genes are given only for firm matches.

-,TRBV29-1,TRBJ1-1,CSVQYTEAFF
-,TRBV19,TRBJ2-2,CASSSTKTVTNTGELFF
TRBD1,TRBV5-4,TRBJ2-6,CASSTPGQGFSGANVLTF
-,TRBV5-1,TRBJ2-1,CASSLGGPYNEQFF
TRBD1,TRBV19,TRBJ1-5,CASTRSGDRGPQPQHF
-,TRBV15,TRBJ1-2,CASNLANYGYTF
TRBD2,TRBV18,TRBJ2-1,CASSPPRGSYNEQFF
TRBD2,TRBV19,TRBJ2-3,CASSITLAGISSTDTQYF
-,TRBV19,TRBJ2-5,CASSIEPGVETQYF
TRBD1,TRBV18,TRBJ1-1,CASSQGQGDTEAFF
-,TRBV12-3/TRBV12-4,TRBJ1-1,CAISLTGSTEAFF
-,TRBV7-8,TRBJ2-5,CATLWGFQETQYF
-,TRBV5-1,TRBJ2-7,CASSLGFEPPEQYF
TRBD1,TRBV27,TRBJ2-1,CASSFRDRPTDEQFF
-,TRBV6-5,TRBJ2-5,CASCKFDSPKTQYF
-,TRBV29-1,TRBJ2-3,CSVVRVDTQYF
-,TRBV19,TRBJ2-1,CASSIQLASPYNEQFF
-,TRBV18,TRBJ2-3,CASSPVTSTDTQYF
TRBD2,TRBV7-8,TRBJ2-7,CASSSGLGYEQYF
-,TRBV6-5,TRBJ2-2,CASTRQGNTGELFF
TRBD2,TRBV10-3,TRBJ2-2,CAISELAGATGELFF
TRBD2,TRBV28,TRBJ2-1,CASSPGGRANEQFF
TRBD1,TRBV28,TRBJ2-7,CASSPPGTGGNEQYF
-,TRBV19,TRBJ1-1,CASSIQEGSEAFF